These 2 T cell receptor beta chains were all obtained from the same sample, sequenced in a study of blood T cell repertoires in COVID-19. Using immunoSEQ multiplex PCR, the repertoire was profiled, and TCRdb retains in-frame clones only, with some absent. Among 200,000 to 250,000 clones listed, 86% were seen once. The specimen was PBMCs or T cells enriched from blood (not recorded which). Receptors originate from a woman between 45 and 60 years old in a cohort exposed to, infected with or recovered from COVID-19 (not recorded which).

As DNA, the CDR3 is TGTGCCAGTAGTCCGGCTGAGAGGGGGACTAACTATGGCTACACCTTC. Its translation: CASSPAERGTNYGYTF. V is TRBV19 and J is TRBJ1-2; D may be TRBD1 (6 bases). The CDR3 runs 16 residues. With 5 bases removed from V and 0 bases from J, the gap between germline ends came to 16 bases. CDR1 and CDR2 (germline): LNHDA, SQIVND (reference sequence).

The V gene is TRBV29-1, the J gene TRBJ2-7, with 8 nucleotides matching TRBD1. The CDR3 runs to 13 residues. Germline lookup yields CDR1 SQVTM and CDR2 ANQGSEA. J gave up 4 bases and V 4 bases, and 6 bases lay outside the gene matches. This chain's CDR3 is CSVAGTGFYEQYF. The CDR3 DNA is TGCAGCGTTGCCGGGACAGGCTTTTACGAGCAGTACTTC.